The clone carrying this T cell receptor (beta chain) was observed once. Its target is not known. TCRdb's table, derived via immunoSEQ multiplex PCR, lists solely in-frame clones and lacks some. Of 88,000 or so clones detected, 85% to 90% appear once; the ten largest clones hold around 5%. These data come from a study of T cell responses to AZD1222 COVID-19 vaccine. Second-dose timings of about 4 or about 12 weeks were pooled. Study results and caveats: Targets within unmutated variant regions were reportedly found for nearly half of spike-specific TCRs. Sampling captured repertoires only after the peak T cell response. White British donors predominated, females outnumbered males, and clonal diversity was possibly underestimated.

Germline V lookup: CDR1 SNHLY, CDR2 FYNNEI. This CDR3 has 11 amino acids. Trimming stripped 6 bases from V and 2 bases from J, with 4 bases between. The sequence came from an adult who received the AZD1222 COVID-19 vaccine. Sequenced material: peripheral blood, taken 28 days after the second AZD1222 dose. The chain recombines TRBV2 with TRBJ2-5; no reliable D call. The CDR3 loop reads CASRAQETQYF. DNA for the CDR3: TGTGCCAGCAGGGCTCAAGAGACCCAGTACTTC.